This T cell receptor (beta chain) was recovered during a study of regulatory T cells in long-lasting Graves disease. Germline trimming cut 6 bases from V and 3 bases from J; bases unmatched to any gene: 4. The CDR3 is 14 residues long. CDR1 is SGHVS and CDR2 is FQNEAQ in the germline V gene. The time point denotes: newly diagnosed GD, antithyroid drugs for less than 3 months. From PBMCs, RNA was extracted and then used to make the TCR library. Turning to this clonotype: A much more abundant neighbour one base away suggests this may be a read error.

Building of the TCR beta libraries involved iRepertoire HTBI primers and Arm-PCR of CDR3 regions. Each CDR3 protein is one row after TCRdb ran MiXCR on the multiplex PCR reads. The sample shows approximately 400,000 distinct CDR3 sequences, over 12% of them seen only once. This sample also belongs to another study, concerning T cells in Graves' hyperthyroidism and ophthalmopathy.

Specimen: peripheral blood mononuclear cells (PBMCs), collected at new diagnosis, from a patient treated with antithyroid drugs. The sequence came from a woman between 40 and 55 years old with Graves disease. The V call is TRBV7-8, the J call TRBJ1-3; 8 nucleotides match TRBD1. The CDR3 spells CASRLTGVGNTIYF. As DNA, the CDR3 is TGTGCCAGCAGGCTGACAGGGGTTGGAAACACCATATATTTT.